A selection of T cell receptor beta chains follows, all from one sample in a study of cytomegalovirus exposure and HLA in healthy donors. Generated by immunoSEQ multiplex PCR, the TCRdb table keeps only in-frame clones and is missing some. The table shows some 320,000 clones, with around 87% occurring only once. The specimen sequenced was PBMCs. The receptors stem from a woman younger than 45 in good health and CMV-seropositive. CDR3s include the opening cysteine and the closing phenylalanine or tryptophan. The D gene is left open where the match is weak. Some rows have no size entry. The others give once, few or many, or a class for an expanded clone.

CDR3 protein: CASSVGPGAYNEQFF; CDR3 DNA: TGTGCCAGCAGCGTAGGGCCGGGCGCGTACAATGAGCAGTTCTTC; J gene: TRBJ2-1; D gene: NA; V gene: TRBV9; clone size: NA
CDR3 protein: CASTMGHLSGANVLTF; CDR3 DNA: TGTGCCAGCACCATGGGACACCTCTCTGGGGCCAACGTCCTGACTTTC; J gene: TRBJ2-6; D gene: NA; V gene: TRBV5-6; clone size: NA
CDR3 protein: CASSTGSPGQGYNEQFF; CDR3 DNA: TGTGCCAGCAGCACCGGATCTCCGGGACAGGGTTACAATGAGCAGTTCTTC; J gene: TRBJ2-1; D gene: TRBD1; V gene: TRBV11-2; clone size: NA
CDR3 protein: CASSLGGRTEAFF; CDR3 DNA: TGTGCCAGCAGCCTAGGGGGCCGCACTGAAGCTTTCTTT; J gene: TRBJ1-1; D gene: TRBD1; V gene: TRBV2; clone size: NA
CDR3 protein: CASGATGLGSSGANVLTF; CDR3 DNA: TGTGCCAGCGGGGCCACCGGTTTAGGGAGTTCTGGGGCCAACGTCCTGACTTTC; J gene: TRBJ2-6; D gene: NA; V gene: TRBV27; clone size: once
CDR3 protein: CASSETQGRNSPLHF; CDR3 DNA: TGTGCCAGCAGTGAGACGCAGGGACGGAATTCACCCCTCCACTTT; J gene: TRBJ1-6; D gene: NA; V gene: TRBV2; clone size: few
CDR3 protein: CASSSQGRNYEQYF; CDR3 DNA: TGTGCCAGCAGCTCCCAGGGCAGGAACTACGAGCAGTACTTC; J gene: TRBJ2-7; D gene: NA; V gene: TRBV13; clone size: NA
CDR3 protein: CAGQGEFGQPQHF; CDR3 DNA: TGTGCCGGACAGGGTGAATTTGGTCAGCCCCAGCATTTT; J gene: TRBJ1-5; D gene: TRBD1; V gene: TRBV2; clone size: NA
CDR3 protein: CSVLSGNTIYF; CDR3 DNA: TGCAGCGTCCTCTCTGGAAACACCATATATTTT; J gene: TRBJ1-3; D gene: NA; V gene: TRBV29-1; clone size: NA
CDR3 protein: CASSPGTDSYNEQFF; CDR3 DNA: TGCGCCAGCAGCCCGGGGACAGACTCCTACAATGAGCAGTTCTTC; J gene: TRBJ2-1; D gene: TRBD1; V gene: TRBV4-3; clone size: NA
CDR3 protein: CASSPATIGYTF; CDR3 DNA: TGTGCCAGCAGCCCTGCGACAATAGGCTACACCTTC; J gene: TRBJ1-2; D gene: NA; V gene: TRBV7-2; clone size: NA
CDR3 protein: CASSAGTGSPDTQYF; CDR3 DNA: TGTGCCAGCAGCGCCGGGACAGGGAGTCCAGATACGCAGTATTTT; J gene: TRBJ2-3; D gene: TRBD1; V gene: TRBV5-4; clone size: NA
CDR3 protein: CASSLTYSNQPQHF; CDR3 DNA: TGTGCCAGCAGTTTAACGTATAGCAATCAGCCCCAGCATTTT; J gene: TRBJ1-5; D gene: NA; V gene: TRBV28; clone size: NA
CDR3 protein: CASSLDAGGNTGELFF; CDR3 DNA: TGTGCCAGCAGCTTAGATGCGGGAGGTAACACCGGGGAGCTGTTTTTT; J gene: TRBJ2-2; D gene: TRBD2; V gene: TRBV7-2; clone size: NA
CDR3 protein: CASSFIGWNTGELFF; CDR3 DNA: TGTGCCAGCAGTTTTATAGGCTGGAACACCGGGGAGCTGTTTTTT; J gene: TRBJ2-2; D gene: NA; V gene: TRBV27; clone size: once
CDR3 protein: CASSTGYEQYF; CDR3 DNA: TGTGCCAGCAGCACCGGCTACGAGCAGTACTTC; J gene: TRBJ2-7; D gene: NA; V gene: TRBV7-2; clone size: NA
CDR3 protein: CASSDRASYEQYF; CDR3 DNA: TGTGCCAGCTCGGACAGGGCCTCCTACGAGCAGTACTTC; J gene: TRBJ2-7; D gene: TRBD1; V gene: TRBV27; clone size: once
CDR3 protein: CASSQDRGTANEQYF; CDR3 DNA: TGCGCCAGCAGCCAAGATAGGGGGACAGCAAACGAGCAGTACTTC; J gene: TRBJ2-7; D gene: TRBD1; V gene: TRBV4-3; clone size: NA
CDR3 protein: CASSRGLAQGTQYF; CDR3 DNA: TGTGCCAGCAGTCGCGGACTAGCTCAGGGGACCCAGTACTTC; J gene: TRBJ2-5; D gene: TRBD2; V gene: TRBV27; clone size: NA
CDR3 protein: CASLSGFTLGEQYF; CDR3 DNA: TGTGCCTCCCTGTCGGGGTTCACCTTAGGCGAGCAGTACTTC; J gene: TRBJ2-7; D gene: NA; V gene: TRBV28; clone size: NA
CDR3 protein: CASSLMAGWETTGELFF; CDR3 DNA: TGTGCCAGCAGCTTAATGGCAGGCTGGGAGACAACCGGGGAGCTGTTTTTT; J gene: TRBJ2-2; D gene: NA; V gene: TRBV7-3; clone size: NA
CDR3 protein: CASSVDPLAGERDTQYF; CDR3 DNA: TGTGCCAGCAGCGTAGACCCACTAGCGGGGGAGAGGGATACGCAGTATTTT; J gene: TRBJ2-3; D gene: TRBD2; V gene: TRBV9; clone size: NA
CDR3 protein: CASSFGPPVDTQYF; CDR3 DNA: TGTGCCAGCAGCTTTGGTCCACCGGTGGATACGCAGTATTTT; J gene: TRBJ2-3; D gene: NA; V gene: TRBV5-6; clone size: NA
CDR3 protein: CASRGTGNTEAFF; CDR3 DNA: TGTGCCAGCAGGGGAACTGGGAACACTGAAGCTTTCTTT; J gene: TRBJ1-1; D gene: NA; V gene: TRBV6-5; clone size: NA
CDR3 protein: CSVAQGHGNTEAFF; CDR3 DNA: TGCAGCGTGGCCCAGGGACATGGAAACACTGAAGCTTTCTTT; J gene: TRBJ1-1; D gene: NA; V gene: TRBV29-1; clone size: NA
CDR3 protein: CASRPDWLYEQYF; CDR3 DNA: TGTGCCAGCAGGCCGGACTGGCTCTACGAGCAGTACTTC; J gene: TRBJ2-7; D gene: NA; V gene: TRBV27; clone size: NA
CDR3 protein: CASSVGDRVAYEQYF; CDR3 DNA: TGTGCCAGCAGCGTAGGGGACAGGGTGGCATACGAGCAGTACTTC; J gene: TRBJ2-7; D gene: TRBD1; V gene: TRBV9; clone size: NA
CDR3 protein: CASSFRLGFSGGPYNEQFF; CDR3 DNA: TGTGCCAGCAGCTTCAGGTTGGGGTTCAGCGGGGGTCCCTACAATGAGCAGTTCTTC; J gene: TRBJ2-1; D gene: TRBD2; V gene: TRBV7-2; clone size: NA
CDR3 protein: CASSLGGGSQPQHF; CDR3 DNA: TGCGCCAGCAGCTTGGGAGGGGGTTCTCAGCCCCAGCATTTT; J gene: TRBJ1-5; D gene: NA; V gene: TRBV5-1; clone size: NA
CDR3 protein: CASSLTSAQETQYF; CDR3 DNA: TGCGCCAGCAGCTTGACTTCGGCCCAAGAGACCCAGTACTTC; J gene: TRBJ2-5; D gene: NA; V gene: TRBV5-1; clone size: many
CDR3 protein: CASGTSGGAAETQYF; CDR3 DNA: TGCGCCAGCGGTACTAGCGGGGGGGCCGCGGAGACCCAGTACTTC; J gene: TRBJ2-5; D gene: TRBD2; V gene: TRBV5-1; clone size: NA
CDR3 protein: CASSRLAGASLSSYNEQFF; CDR3 DNA: TGCGCCAGCAGCAGACTAGCGGGAGCATCCTTGAGCTCCTACAATGAGCAGTTCTTC; J gene: TRBJ2-1; D gene: TRBD2; V gene: TRBV5-1; clone size: NA
CDR3 protein: CASSKRQGGDGYTF; CDR3 DNA: TGTGCCAGCAGCAAAAGACAGGGGGGAGATGGCTACACCTTC; J gene: TRBJ1-2; D gene: TRBD1; V gene: TRBV13; clone size: NA
CDR3 protein: CSVETGGPGYGYTF; CDR3 DNA: TGCAGCGTCGAAACAGGGGGCCCTGGCTATGGCTACACCTTC; J gene: TRBJ1-2; D gene: TRBD1; V gene: TRBV29-1; clone size: NA
CDR3 protein: CSVVPPGNEQFF; CDR3 DNA: TGCAGCGTTGTCCCCCCAGGCAATGAGCAGTTCTTC; J gene: TRBJ2-1; D gene: NA; V gene: TRBV29-1; clone size: NA
CDR3 protein: CASSRRGQDNQPQHF; CDR3 DNA: TGTGCCAGCAGTAGAAGGGGACAGGACAATCAGCCCCAGCATTTT; J gene: TRBJ1-5; D gene: TRBD1; V gene: TRBV2; clone size: few
CDR3 protein: CASSIASARVTEAFF; CDR3 DNA: TGTGCCAGTAGTATAGCAAGCGCACGGGTCACTGAAGCTTTCTTT; J gene: TRBJ1-1; D gene: NA; V gene: TRBV19; clone size: NA
CDR3 protein: CASSYLYEQFF; CDR3 DNA: TGTGCCAGCAGTTATTTGTATGAGCAGTTCTTC; J gene: TRBJ2-1; D gene: NA; V gene: TRBV6-5; clone size: NA
CDR3 protein: CASSMPRGASGTDTQYF; CDR3 DNA: TGTGCCAGTAGTATGCCCAGGGGGGCCAGCGGCACAGATACGCAGTATTTT; J gene: TRBJ2-3; D gene: NA; V gene: TRBV19; clone size: few
CDR3 protein: CASSIVIGSYEQYF; CDR3 DNA: TGTGCCAGTAGTATAGTAATCGGGTCCTACGAGCAGTACTTC; J gene: TRBJ2-7; D gene: NA; V gene: TRBV19; clone size: NA
CDR3 protein: CASSSSYEQYF; CDR3 DNA: TGTGCCAGCTCATCTTCCTACGAGCAGTACTTC; J gene: TRBJ2-7; D gene: NA; V gene: TRBV18; clone size: NA
CDR3 protein: CASSTGRDRLAKNIQYF; CDR3 DNA: TGTGCCAGCAGCACAGGGCGGGACAGACTGGCCAAAAACATTCAGTACTTC; J gene: TRBJ2-4; D gene: NA; V gene: TRBV7-2; clone size: NA
CDR3 protein: CASSAGPPLGYTF; CDR3 DNA: TGTGCCAGCAGCGCGGGACCGCCTCTGGGCTACACCTTC; J gene: TRBJ1-2; D gene: NA; V gene: TRBV5-6; clone size: NA
CDR3 protein: CASSPRWSGGADTGELFF; CDR3 DNA: TGTGCCAGCAGTCCCAGGTGGAGCGGGGGGGCCGACACCGGGGAGCTGTTTTTT; J gene: TRBJ2-2; D gene: TRBD2; V gene: TRBV27; clone size: NA
CDR3 protein: CASRDSATGELFF; CDR3 DNA: TGTGCCTCCCGGGACAGCGCCACCGGGGAGCTGTTTTTT; J gene: TRBJ2-2; D gene: TRBD1; V gene: TRBV9; clone size: NA
CDR3 protein: CASRPPRLAGVYEQYF; CDR3 DNA: TGTGCCAGCAGACCCCCACGACTAGCGGGAGTCTACGAGCAGTACTTC; J gene: TRBJ2-7; D gene: TRBD2; V gene: TRBV28; clone size: NA
CDR3 protein: CASSQEDPFSYEQYF; CDR3 DNA: TGTGCCAGCAGCCAAGAGGACCCATTCTCCTACGAGCAGTACTTC; J gene: TRBJ2-7; D gene: NA; V gene: TRBV4-2; clone size: NA
CDR3 protein: CASSLWGAEAFF; CDR3 DNA: TGTGCCAGCAGTCTCTGGGGCGCTGAAGCTTTCTTT; J gene: TRBJ1-1; D gene: NA; V gene: TRBV6-1; clone size: once
CDR3 protein: CASSNRDRYSYEQYF; CDR3 DNA: TGTGCCAGCAGCAACCGGGACAGGTACTCCTACGAGCAGTACTTC; J gene: TRBJ2-7; D gene: NA; V gene: TRBV21-1; clone size: NA